This T cell receptor beta chain is drawn from a study of human T cells and chemical hapten exposure. Documented time point: patch test 3, about 24 weeks after DPC sensitization. The treatment: therapeutic diphenylcyclopropenone sensitization with weekly scalp DPC. MiXCR was run by TCRdb on the RACE reads, yielding one entry per CDR3 protein. The sample consists of about 200,000 distinct CDR3 sequences, 24% of them appearing once. V lost 4 bases and J 5 bases, leaving 11 bases between the germline ends. The length of the CDR3 is 14 residues. Looked up from germline, CDR1 is MNHEY and CDR2 is SMNVEV (reference sequence).

The sequenced sample was whole blood, obtained in connection with sensitization to the hapten diphenylcyclopropenone (DPC). The chain links TRBV27 to TRBJ1-4; D is unresolved. The origin of this receptor is a woman aged 40 to 50 with alopecia areata. Some clones in this sample may be carry-over from other donors' samples. CDR3 sequence: CASSWYGSNEKLFF. The CDR3 DNA reads TGTGCCAGCAGTTGGTACGGGTCCAATGAAAAACTGTTTTTT.